This T cell receptor beta chain was identified during a study of cytomegalovirus exposure and HLA in healthy donors. In regard to this clone: Antigen specificity is unknown.

Germline values: CDR1 SGHRS, CDR2 YFSETQ. The CDR3 totals 15 residues. The V gene lost 5 bases and the J gene lost 6 bases, with 18 bases spanning the gap. Sequencing used immunoSEQ multiplex PCR; TCRdb keeps in-frame clones, though not all of them. The data show over 150,000 clones, with 91% seen just once and 3% held by the top ten. Study-wide results and caveats: Many donors shared some public TCRs, even though most TCR sequences were rare. Subsequent analysis found a tendency for first-cohort TCR clusters to co-occur within the 120 or so validation repertoires.

This sequence was found in a woman aged 18 to 35 in good health and CMV-seropositive. This rearrangement joins TRBV5-1 to TRBJ2-1, with D tentatively TRBD1 (6 bases). Sequencing was carried out using PBMCs. Here the CDR3 DNA reads TGCGCCAGCAGAAAGGGGGTACTAGATCCCAATGAGCAGTTCTTC. Protein sequence: CASRKGVLDPNEQFF.